Following are 8 T cell receptor beta chains from one sample sequenced in a study of blood T cell repertoires in COVID-19. Libraries were prepared by immunoSEQ multiplex PCR; TCRdb keeps only in-frame clonotypes and omits some of them. The top ten hold about 7.2% of the sample, which has more than 55,000 clones, approximately 89% seen once. Sequenced: peripheral blood. The receptors shown here come from a man aged 60 to 69 with active or convalescent COVID-19.

This clone was recorded once. The chain has TRBV29-1 and TRBJ1-1; D gene unclear. Germline V lookup: CDR1 SQVTM, CDR2 ANQGSEA. V shed 4 bases and J shed 2 bases, with 8 bases lying between them. The CDR3 is made up of 12 amino acids. CDR3 loop: CSVANKNTEAFF. In DNA form, the CDR3 reads TGCAGCGTTGCCAACAAAAACACTGAAGCTTTCTTT.

The rearrangement links TRBV12-3 or TRBV12-4 to TRBJ1-2, with a weak D call TRBD1 (6 bases). Trimming left V 7 bases short and J 2 bases short, with 11 bases between. The CDR3 has 13 residues. The CDR3 region is CASTRGLNYGYTF. For the CDR3, the DNA is TGTGCCAGCACCAGGGGCTTAAACTATGGCTACACCTTC.

The chain carries TRBV5-5 and TRBJ1-2; 7 nucleotides match TRBD1. V dropped 4 bases and J dropped 7; count of bases not matched to a gene: 7. The V gene's germline CDR1 is SGHKS and CDR2 YYEKEE (reference sequence). CDR3 size: 13 residues. The CDR3 nucleotides read TGTGCCAGCAGCACACAGGGGCATTCTGGCTACACCTTC. Residues: CASSTQGHSGYTF.

This clone was observed once. The chain links TRBV2 to TRBJ1-1; 9 bases line up with TRBD1. J gave up 9 bases and V 5 bases, and 7 bases lay outside the gene matches. The CDR3 has 13 amino acids. Germline V gene lookup returns CDR1 SNHLY and CDR2 FYNNEI. Written as DNA, the CDR3 is TGTGCCAGCAGTCCAGGACAGGGGAAGAAAGCTTTCTTT. This sequence encodes CASSPGQGKKAFF.

The chain employs TRBV3-1 (or the pseudogene TRBV3-2) and TRBJ2-7; a weak D match, TRBD2 (6 bases). Trimming left V 4 bases short and J 0 bases short, with 13 bases between. Looked up from germline, CDR1 is LGHDT and CDR2 is YNNKEL (reference sequence). This CDR3 has 15 amino acids. This CDR3 reads CASSRSGRSSYEQYF. The CDR3 DNA sequence: TGTGCCAGCAGCCGTAGCGGACGGAGCTCCTACGAGCAGTACTTC.

The gene calls are TRBV2 and TRBJ2-3; no clear D gene. CDR1 and CDR2 (germline): SNHLY, FYNNEI. V dropped 8 bases and J dropped 0 bases, with 15 bases sitting between them. CDR3 length: 15 amino acids. The CDR3: CASENRGSSTDTQYF. The CDR3, as DNA: TGTGCCAGCGAAAATAGAGGTTCGAGCACAGATACGCAGTATTTT. Combining the CDR3 with reference TRBV2 and TRBJ2-3 gives the whole variable domain EPEVTQTPSHQVTQMGQEVILRCVPISNHLYFYWYRQILGQKVEFLVSFYNNEISEKSEIFDDQFSVERPDGSNFTLKIRSTKLEDSAMYFCASENRGSSTDTQYFGPGTRLTVL.

The CDR3 here is CASSERTSGMDTQYF. CDR3 in DNA: TGTGCCAGCAGTGAGAGGACTAGCGGCATGGATACGCAGTATTTT. The chain couples TRBV6-1 to TRBJ2-3, with 10 bases aligning to TRBD2. This CDR3 contains 15 residues. Germline assignment: CDR1 MNHNS and CDR2 SASEGT. J lost 6 bases, V lost 3 bases, and 6 bases had no gene match.

This clone was seen a single time. This rearrangement joins TRBV7-8 to TRBJ2-7, with D tentatively TRBD1 (5 bases). Trimming shortened V by 3 bases and J by 0 bases, and 6 bases separated the two germline ends. This CDR3 has 13 amino acids. Germline-derived CDR1 and CDR2 are SGHVS and FQNEAQ. In nucleotides, the CDR3 is TGTGCCAGCAGCTTCAGGGTCTCCTACGAGCAGTACTTC. It translates to CASSFRVSYEQYF.